These 25 T cell receptor beta chains share one sample of origin, sequenced in a study of blood T cell repertoires in COVID-19 (dated by TCRdb to the early 2020s). The method was the immunoSEQ multiplex PCR assay. TCRdb holds this immuneACCESS table with in-frame rearrangements only. Some clones are missing; in checked studies, unresolved V genes explain under half, and the rest has no known cause. This sample comprises 300,000 to 450,000 clones, less than 85% of them detected only once. Roughly 3.4% of the sample belongs to the ten largest clones. Sequenced sample: peripheral blood. The receptors come from a woman aged 18-29 years with acute or convalescent COVID-19.

This chain connects TRBV13 to TRBJ2-1; TRBD2 matches 9 bases. After removal of 0 bases from V and 4 bases from J, the junction contained 1 base not matched to a gene. Germline V lookup: CDR1 PRHDT, CDR2 FYEKMQ (reference sequence). This CDR3 is 15 amino acids long. CDR3 sequence reads: CASSLGLAGYNEQFF. CDR3 in DNA: TGTGCCAGCAGCTTAGGCCTAGCGGGATACAATGAGCAGTTCTTC.

This chain connects TRBV5-1 to TRBJ2-7; 7 nucleotides match TRBD1. Trimming at V came to 4 bases and at J to 2 bases, leaving 3 bases not matched to a gene. The CDR3 sequence is 13 residues long. The germline gives CDR1 SGHRS, CDR2 YFSETQ. CDR3 loop: CASSQGDTYEQYF. The CDR3 DNA reads as TGCGCCAGCAGCCAGGGGGACACCTACGAGCAGTACTTC.

The chain couples TRBV14 to TRBJ1-2; D remains unclear. Germline CDR1 and CDR2: SGHDN and FVKESK. CDR3 size: 13 residues. Trimming removed 0 bases from V and 4 bases from J, with 6 bases in between. CDR3 protein: CASSQDKLYGYTF. The CDR3 DNA reads as TGTGCCAGCAGCCAAGATAAGCTCTATGGCTACACCTTC.

The chain links TRBV6-5 to TRBJ2-7, with 12 bases matching TRBD2. The CDR3 is 13 amino acids. J gave up 7 bases and V 6 bases, and 4 bases lay outside the gene matches. Looked up from germline, CDR1 is MNHEY and CDR2 is SVGAGI. The CDR3, as DNA: TGTGCCAGCAGCCGGGGGACTAGCGGGGAGCAGTACTTC. This sequence encodes CASSRGTSGEQYF.

CDR3 sequence: CASSLTGGNQPQHF. In DNA, the CDR3 is TGTGCCAGCAGTTTGACAGGGGGAAATCAGCCCCAGCATTTT. The rearrangement uses TRBV28 and TRBJ1-5; TRBD1 matches at 9 bases. Germline V gene sequence: CDR1 MDHEN, CDR2 SYDVKM. Trimming took 3 bases from V and 4 from J; bases not matched to a gene: 1. The CDR3 is 14 amino acids.

This chain joins TRBV7-9 and TRBJ1-6; D is perhaps TRBD1 (6 bases). The CDR3 length is 15 residues. Trimming cost V 5 bases and J 5 bases, with 13 bases left between them. The germline V gene has CDR1 SEHNR and CDR2 FQNEAQ (reference sequence). Here the CDR3 reads CASSTTGRNNSPLHF. As DNA, the CDR3 is TGTGCCAGCAGCACGACAGGCAGGAATAATTCACCCCTCCACTTT.

This clone was detected only a few times. The gene calls are TRBV9 and TRBJ2-7, with 8 bases lining up with TRBD2. CDR1 and CDR2 from the germline V gene are SGDLS and YYNGEE. This CDR3 comprises 15 residues. Unmatched junction bases numbered 5, after V lost 0 bases and J lost 3 bases. In DNA, the CDR3 is TGTGCCAGCAGCGTAGCTCCGGGGGGGATCTACGAGCAGTACTTC. Translation gives CASSVAPGGIYEQYF.

The gene calls are TRBV19 and TRBJ2-3; TRBD2 matches 9 bases. In germline, CDR1 is LNHDA, CDR2 SQIVND (reference sequence). The trim removed 7 bases at V and 5 bases at J, leaving 10 bases unmatched. The CDR3 length is 15 residues. CDR3 sequence (DNA): TGTGCCAGTACCCCGACTAGCGGAGGGGGAGATACGCAGTATTTT. As protein: CASTPTSGGGDTQYF. Drawing the rest from reference TRBV19 and TRBJ2-3, the complete variable domain is DGGITQSPKYLFRKEGQNVTLSCEQNLNHDAMYWYRQDPGQGLRLIYYSQIVNDFQKGDIAEGYSVSREKKESFPLTVTSAQKNPTAFYLCASTPTSGGGDTQYFGPGTRLTVL.

This chain connects TRBV18 to TRBJ2-1, with 7 bases identical to TRBD1. Per germline, CDR1 KGHSH and CDR2 LQKENI. V lost 4 bases and J lost 4; bases outside the gene matches: 4. This CDR3 is 14 amino acids long. Written as DNA, the CDR3 is TGTGCCAGCTCACTAGGACAGGAGTACAATGAGCAGTTCTTC. Protein product: CASSLGQEYNEQFF. Based on the CDR3 plus reference TRBV18 and TRBJ2-1, the full variable domain is NAGVMQNPRHLVRRRGQEARLRCSPMKGHSHVYWYRQLPEEGLKFMVYLQKENIIDESGMPKERFSAEFPKEGPSILRIQQVVRGDSAAYFCASSLGQEYNEQFFGPGTRLTVL.

The gene calls are TRBV30 and TRBJ1-2, with 7 bases lining up with TRBD1. Germline lookup yields CDR1 GTSNPN and CDR2 SVGIG (reference sequence). V dropped 5 bases and J dropped 6; count of bases not matched to a gene: 12. The CDR3 loop spans 14 amino acids. The CDR3 protein is CAWVRDSGVHGYTF. The CDR3 DNA is TGTGCCTGGGTCCGGGACAGTGGAGTTCATGGCTACACCTTC.

This clone is medium-sized by share. The chain joins TRBV29-1 to TRBJ2-7, with TRBD2 matching over 10 bases. Germline CDR1 and CDR2: SQVTM and ANQGSEA. The CDR3 covers 17 residues. Trimming took 4 bases from V and 0 from J; bases not matched to a gene: 12. The CDR3 spells CSVAGLLAGENSYEQYF. In nucleotides, the CDR3 is TGCAGCGTTGCGGGCCTCCTAGCGGGAGAAAACTCCTACGAGCAGTACTTC.

The chain couples TRBV28 to TRBJ2-7, with 9 bases fitting TRBD2. Trimming removed 3 bases from V and 5 bases from J; junction bases left unmatched: 8. Germline assignment: CDR1 MDHEN and CDR2 SYDVKM. This CDR3 is 15 amino acids long. CDR3 sequence reads: CASSFFAGGGDEQYF. CDR3 in DNA: TGTGCCAGCAGTTTTTTTGCGGGAGGGGGGGACGAGCAGTACTTC.

This clone was picked up a small number of times. The rearrangement joins TRBV30 to TRBJ2-2; 7 bases line up with TRBD1. The CDR3 spans 13 residues. V lost 7 bases to trimming and J lost 8 bases; unmatched junction nucleotides: 10. Germline-derived CDR1 and CDR2 are GTSNPN and SVGIG (reference sequence). CDR3 sequence reads: CALEEGAKGELFF. The CDR3 nucleotides read TGTGCCTTGGAAGAGGGGGCAAAAGGGGAGCTGTTTTTT.

This chain connects TRBV24-1 to TRBJ1-4; D ambiguous. The germline gives CDR1 KGHDR, CDR2 SFDVKD. V gave up 5 bases and J gave up 8 bases, with 14 bases separating them. There are 14 residues in the CDR3. The CDR3 DNA reads TGTGCCACCAGTGGGTCAGGCTCGTACGAAAAACTGTTTTTT. It is translated as CATSGSGSYEKLFF.

The V call is TRBV5-1, the J call TRBJ1-4, with 7 bases lining up with TRBD1. Looked up from germline, CDR1 is SGHRS and CDR2 is YFSETQ. V gave up 4 bases and J gave up 5 bases; unmatched junction bases: 8. The CDR3 runs 15 residues. The CDR3 sequence is CASSTGTAANEKLFF. As DNA, the CDR3 is TGCGCCAGCAGCACCGGGACAGCCGCGAATGAAAAACTGTTTTTT.

This chain uses TRBV5-1 with TRBJ2-7; D perhaps matches TRBD1 (6 bases). The CDR3 has 17 residues. Germline CDR1 SGHRS, CDR2 YFSETQ. V was clipped by 0 bases and J by 0 bases, with 16 bases between them. The CDR3 spells CASSLEVFPDSSYEQYF. CDR3 DNA sequence: TGCGCCAGCAGCTTGGAAGTTTTCCCGGACAGCTCCTACGAGCAGTACTTC.

J is TRBJ1-1 and V is TRBV21-1; the table names TRBD1, a call not compared with the DNA. TRBV21-1 is termed a pseudogene. The CDR3 runs 16 residues. The CDR3 DNA is TGTGCCAGCAGCAAAGGGGTGACACCCAAAAACACTGAAGCTTTCTTT. Its translation: CASSKGVTPKNTEAFF.

The rearrangement uses TRBV4-1 and TRBJ1-1; D is perhaps TRBD1 (6 bases). Germline V gene sequence: CDR1 MGHRA, CDR2 YSYEKL. V shed 4 bases and J shed 0 bases, with 12 bases lying between them. This CDR3 is 15 amino acids long. The CDR3 bases are TGCGCCAGCAGCCCAGCGGACAGACTGAACACTGAAGCTTTCTTT. Its translation: CASSPADRLNTEAFF.

The chain employs TRBV4-2 and TRBJ2-3; 10 bases align to TRBD2. The trim removed 1 base at V and 4 bases at J, leaving 11 bases unmatched. The germline gives CDR1 LGHNA, CDR2 YNFKEQ. The CDR3 consists of 18 residues. CDR3 DNA sequence: TGTGCCAGCAGCCAAGTAGGGCGAGCGGGGGGGCTGGCAGATACGCAGTATTTT. It is translated as CASSQVGRAGGLADTQYF.

The rearrangement links TRBV27 to TRBJ1-2, with 7 bases fitting TRBD1. After removal of 7 bases from V and 4 bases from J, the junction contained 0 bases not matched to a gene. From germline, CDR1 is MNHEY and CDR2 SMNVEV (reference sequence). There are 11 residues in the CDR3. The CDR3 coding sequence is TGTGCCAGCACAGGGGGCTATGGCTACACCTTC. This encodes CASTGGYGYTF.

The rearrangement joins TRBV9 to TRBJ1-2; D gene ambiguous. V shed 4 bases and J shed 7 bases, with 11 bases lying between them. This CDR3 has 12 residues. CDR1 is SGDLS and CDR2 is YYNGEE in the germline V gene. The CDR3 loop is CASSPDGGGYTF. In nucleotides, the CDR3 is TGTGCCAGCAGCCCCGACGGCGGTGGCTACACCTTC.

The CDR3 spells CASSTRGGLGGYGYTF. Written as DNA, the CDR3 is TGTGCCAGTAGTACCCGGGGGGGTTTAGGAGGCTATGGCTACACCTTC. This chain uses TRBV19 with TRBJ1-2, with D tentatively TRBD1 (5 bases). CDR1 is LNHDA and CDR2 is SQIVND in the germline V gene (reference sequence). Trimming cost V 4 bases and J 4 bases, with 19 bases left between them. The CDR3 has 16 amino acids. The entire variable domain, with the rest obtained from reference TRBV19 and TRBJ1-2, is as follows: DGGITQSPKYLFRKEGQNVTLSCEQNLNHDAMYWYRQDPGQGLRLIYYSQIVNDFQKGDIAEGYSVSREKKESFPLTVTSAQKNPTAFYLCASSTRGGLGGYGYTFGSGTRLTVV.

The chain combines TRBV18 with TRBJ2-2; no definite D call. The germline V gene encodes CDR1 KGHSH and CDR2 LQKENI. This CDR3 comprises 13 residues. Trimming stripped 4 bases from V and 0 bases from J, with 3 bases between. CDR3 protein: CASSLANTGELFF. CDR3 DNA: TGTGCCAGCTCACTCGCGAACACCGGGGAGCTGTTTTTT.

This clone occurred once. The CDR3 reads CASSYVGLALYNEQFF. Written as DNA, the CDR3 is TGTGCCAGCAGTTACGTGGGGCTGGCTTTGTACAATGAGCAGTTCTTC. The chain employs TRBV6-5 and TRBJ2-1, with D maybe TRBD1 (5 bases). This CDR3 region has 16 residues. The V end lost 2 bases, the J end lost 4 bases, and 15 bases lay between the germline ends. CDR1 is MNHEY, CDR2 SVGAGI, per germline.

The chain is built from TRBV7-9 and TRBJ1-2; D not resolved. Germline lookup yields CDR1 SEHNR and CDR2 FQNEAQ (reference sequence). V was trimmed by 1 base and J by 2 bases, leaving 11 bases between them. The CDR3 totals 15 residues. CDR3 sequence (DNA): TGTGCCAGCAGCTTAGGGGTCGGGGAAAACTATGGCTACACCTTC. This codes for CASSLGVGENYGYTF.